These T cell receptor beta chains were read from a single sample in a study of blood T cell repertoires in COVID-19. Repertoires were generated with immunoSEQ multiplex PCR, while TCRdb's copy carries only in-frame clones and drops some. The table records tens of thousands of clones, more than 75% of them present only once. The sample comprised peripheral blood. The receptors come from a man aged 80 or over in a cohort sampled during active COVID-19. Both conserved end residues are part of each CDR3. Each record gives: CDR3 length, V gene, D gene, J gene, clone size, CDR3 protein, CDR3 DNA. The D gene is left open where the match is weak. The size field is filled for only some rows; it gives once, few, many or a size class.

15	TRBV7-2	-	TRBJ1-5	once	CASSLVQDSAQPQHF	TGTGCCAGCAGCTTAGTTCAGGACAGTGCCCAGCCCCAGCATTTT
17	TRBV5-6	-	TRBJ1-2	-	CASSLAPGGGFGYGYTF	TGTGCCAGCAGCTTGGCCCCAGGCGGGGGTTTCGGGTATGGCTACACCTTC
13	TRBV7-3	TRBD1	TRBJ1-5	few	CARPHRGYQPQHF	TGTGCCCGTCCGCACAGGGGGTATCAGCCCCAGCATTTT
14	TRBV7-2	-	TRBJ1-4	-	CASSSQVSNEKLFF	TGTGCCAGCAGTTCACAAGTCTCTAATGAAAAACTGTTTTTT
16	TRBV24-1	TRBD1	TRBJ2-3	few	CATSGPGQGLSDTQYF	TGTGCCACCAGTGGGCCGGGACAGGGTCTCTCGGATACGCAGTATTTT
15	TRBV9	TRBD2	TRBJ2-5	-	CASSEASGRKETQYF	TGTGCCAGCAGCGAGGCTAGCGGGAGGAAAGAGACCCAGTACTTC
16	TRBV24-1	-	TRBJ2-5	-	CATSDSQDTIQETQYF	TGTGCCACCAGTGATTCTCAGGACACTATCCAAGAGACCCAGTACTTC
12	TRBV12-5	-	TRBJ2-7	-	CASGLEAYEQYF	TGTGCTAGTGGTTTAGAGGCCTACGAGCAGTACTTC
15	TRBV6-2/TRBV6-3	-	TRBJ2-2	once	CASSPGGPNTGELFF	TGTGCCAGCAGCCCCGGGGGTCCCAACACCGGGGAGCTGTTTTTT
16	TRBV4-1	-	TRBJ2-5	-	CASSLSGGPNRETQYF	TGCGCCAGCAGCCTGTCCGGGGGGCCGAATCGCGAGACCCAGTACTTC
15	TRBV5-1	TRBD1	TRBJ2-2	once	CASSFDRANTGELFF	TGCGCCAGCAGCTTCGACAGGGCGAACACCGGGGAGCTGTTTTTT
15	TRBV5-1	-	TRBJ1-6	-	CASSLVAGANSPLHF	TGCGCCAGCAGCTTGGTGGCAGGGGCAAATTCACCCCTCCACTTT
15	TRBV5-1	TRBD1	TRBJ1-1	-	CASSRSGTGNTEAFF	TGCGCCAGCAGCCGCTCCGGGACAGGGAACACTGAAGCTTTCTTT
16	TRBV7-6	TRBD1	TRBJ1-5	-	CASSLGSGQGMEPQHF	TGTGCCAGCAGCTTAGGATCGGGACAGGGAATGGAGCCCCAGCATTTT
15	TRBV6-2/TRBV6-3	TRBD2	TRBJ2-3	-	CASSSRSGGRDTQYF	TGTGCCAGCAGTTCCCGGAGCGGGGGGAGAGATACGCAGTATTTT
18	TRBV9	TRBD2	TRBJ2-1	once	CASSARMMPGLAYNEQFF	TGTGCCAGCAGCGCGCGAATGATGCCGGGACTAGCGTACAATGAGCAGTTCTTC
16	TRBV11-2	-	TRBJ2-2	-	CASSLEARPNTGELFF	TGTGCCAGCAGCTTAGAAGCCAGGCCGAACACCGGGGAGCTGTTTTTT
15	TRBV2	-	TRBJ1-4	-	CASSPAGTGNEKLFF	TGTGCCAGCAGCCCCGCCGGCACAGGTAATGAAAAACTGTTTTTT
13	TRBV25-1	-	TRBJ1-2	-	CASSGAGNYGYTF	TGTGCCAGCAGTGGGGCAGGGAACTATGGCTACACCTTC
12	TRBV5-1	-	TRBJ1-2	few	CASSPGTYGYTF	TGCGCCAGCAGCCCGGGAACTTATGGCTACACCTTC
14	TRBV4-2	-	TRBJ2-5	-	CASSQDLYQETQYF	TGTGCCAGCAGCCAAGACTTGTACCAAGAGACCCAGTACTTC
13	TRBV30	TRBD1	TRBJ1-3	few	CAGGTGGGNTIYF	TGTGCCGGCGGGACAGGGGGTGGAAACACCATATATTTT
13	TRBV7-2	TRBD1	TRBJ2-7	-	CASSLRDSYEQYF	TGTGCCAGCAGCTTACGGGACAGCTACGAGCAGTACTTC
16	TRBV7-6	TRBD1	TRBJ2-1	-	CASSLDGTGGRDEQFF	TGTGCCAGCAGCTTAGATGGGACAGGGGGCCGTGATGAGCAGTTCTTC
14	TRBV5-1	-	TRBJ1-1	-	CASTRGRGKAEAFF	TGCGCCAGCACCCGCGGCAGGGGAAAAGCTGAAGCTTTCTTT
14	TRBV9	TRBD2	TRBJ2-1	-	CASSGGTSYNEQFF	TGTGCCAGCAGCGGTGGGACTAGTTACAATGAGCAGTTCTTC
17	TRBV11-2	TRBD2	TRBJ2-4	-	CASSSGTSGWAKNIQYF	TGTGCCAGCAGCTCCGGGACTAGCGGGTGGGCCAAAAACATTCAGTACTTC
13	TRBV5-1	-	TRBJ2-7	-	CASRPPGVYEQYF	TGCGCCAGCAGACCTCCGGGGGTCTACGAGCAGTACTTC
17	TRBV21-1	-	TRBJ2-1	-	CASSSVSPGLQGDEQFF	TGTGCCAGCAGCTCGGTATCTCCGGGACTCCAAGGGGATGAGCAGTTCTTC